Shown below are 14 T cell receptor beta chains from a single sample sequenced in a study of blood T cell repertoires in COVID-19. This table comes from immunoSEQ multiplex PCR, and its TCRdb copy is limited to in-frame clones, with some not included. The sample gives roughly 250,000 clones, approximately 83% of which show up once; 5.5% is in the top ten. The sequencing input was peripheral blood. The receptors come from a human donor in a cohort sampled during active COVID-19.

V usage is TRBV21-1 and J usage is TRBJ1-2; TRBD1, the table's D call, was not compared with the DNA. TRBV21-1 represents a pseudogene. There are 15 residues in the CDR3. The CDR3: CASSKVTATNYGYTF. The CDR3 bases are TGTGCCAGCAGCAAAGTGACAGCCACTAACTATGGCTACACCTTC.

The chain has TRBV24-1 and TRBJ2-3; TRBD2 is a possible D gene (6 bases). CDR3 size: 13 residues. The V gene lost 12 bases and the J gene lost 1 base, with 13 bases spanning the gap. Germline lookup yields CDR1 KGHDR and CDR2 SFDVKD. In nucleotides, the CDR3 is TGTGCCGTGTCGGAGGGCCGCACAGATACGCAGTATTTT. Its protein is CAVSEGRTDTQYF.

The CDR3 DNA sequence: TGTGCCAGCAGCATTCGGACAGGGGGCTATTCACCCCTCCACTTT. Its protein product is CASSIRTGGYSPLHF. The rearrangement joins TRBV5-6 to TRBJ1-6; 11 nucleotides line up with TRBD1. V gave up 4 bases and J gave up 8 bases; unmatched junction bases: 5. CDR1 and CDR2 from the germline V gene are SGHDT and YYEEEE. The CDR3 sequence is 15 residues long.

V is TRBV6-2 or TRBV6-3 and J is TRBJ2-7; weak D call: TRBD1 (5 bases). The ends were cut back, 0 bases at V and 2 bases at J, with 5 bases in the middle. Germline CDR1 is MNHEY and CDR2 is SVGEGT. The CDR3 length is 13 residues. CDR3 nucleotides: TGTGCCAGCAGTTACTCGGACACCTACGAGCAGTACTTC. Translated, it gives CASSYSDTYEQYF.

The chain has TRBV19 and TRBJ2-2; D possibly corresponds to TRBD2 (5 bases). Looked up from germline, CDR1 is LNHDA and CDR2 is SQIVND (reference sequence). The ends were cut back, 3 bases at V and 2 bases at J, with 13 bases in the middle. The CDR3 totals 16 residues. The CDR3 DNA follows: TGTGCCAGTAGTATCAAGGACCGGACTAACACCGGGGAGCTGTTTTTT. It is translated as CASSIKDRTNTGELFF.

V usage is TRBV9 and J usage is TRBJ2-2, with D maybe TRBD1 (6 bases). V was clipped by 1 base and J by 6 bases, with 10 bases between them. CDR1 is SGDLS and CDR2 is YYNGEE in the germline V gene. There are 14 residues in the CDR3. CDR3 sequence reads: CASSVQGRSGELFF. DNA of the CDR3: TGTGCCAGCAGCGTACAGGGGCGCTCCGGGGAGCTGTTTTTT. The variable domain in full, completed from reference TRBV9 and TRBJ2-2, reads DSGVTQTPKHLITATGQRVTLRCSPRSGDLSVYWYQQSLDQGLQFLIQYYNGEERAKGNILERFSAQQFPDLHSELNLSSLELGDSALYFCASSVQGRSGELFFGEGSRLTVL.

This sequence joins TRBV7-8 and TRBJ2-7; D is possibly TRBD2 (5 bases). Trimming pared 4 bases from V and 6 bases from J, leaving 16 bases between. The CDR3 runs 14 residues. Germline lookup yields CDR1 SGHVS and CDR2 FQNEAQ. This chain's CDR3 is CASSSSGGGPEQYF. CDR3 nucleotides: TGTGCCAGCAGCTCCAGCGGTGGCGGCCCCGAGCAGTACTTC.

V and J are TRBV5-1 and TRBJ2-7, with D possibly being TRBD2 (5 bases). This CDR3 region has 14 residues. Deletions cut 4 bases from V and 0 bases from J, with 11 bases between. Germline V gene sequence: CDR1 SGHRS, CDR2 YFSETQ. The CDR3 bases are TGCGCCAGCAGCGGGAGCGGCTACTCCTACGAGCAGTACTTC. Encoded protein: CASSGSGYSYEQYF.

The rearrangement links TRBV6-2 or TRBV6-3 to TRBJ2-1, with a weak D call TRBD1 (6 bases). Germline values: CDR1 MNHEY, CDR2 SVGEGT. The length of the CDR3 is 14 residues. Trimming stripped 5 bases from V and 7 bases from J, with 15 bases between. CDR3 bases: TGTGCCAGCAGTCAGGGGCCCCTTTTAAATGAGCAGTTCTTC. Encoded protein: CASSQGPLLNEQFF.

In this sample, this clone turned up once. The chain carries TRBV11-2 and TRBJ2-1; perhaps TRBD1 as D (5 bases). The V and J ends lost 4 bases and 8 bases respectively, with 18 bases between them. Looked up from germline, CDR1 is SGHAT and CDR2 is FQNNGV. The CDR3 is 15 amino acids. Here the CDR3 reads CASSSVIAGMYEQFF. The CDR3 bases are TGTGCCAGCAGCTCAGTCATAGCAGGGATGTATGAGCAGTTCTTC.

J is TRBJ2-1 and V is TRBV5-1; TRBD1 matches 7 bases. The CDR3 totals 17 residues. CDR1 and CDR2 (germline): SGHRS, YFSETQ. Losses at the gene ends were 2 bases for V and 7 bases for J; bases not matched to a gene: 15. The CDR3 sequence is CASSLVRDSLGRNEQFF. The CDR3 nucleotides are TGCGCCAGCAGCTTAGTTCGGGACAGCCTAGGTCGAAATGAGCAGTTCTTC.

The chain employs TRBV11-2 and TRBJ1-1, with D possibly being TRBD1 (5 bases). V shed 5 bases and J shed 3 bases, with 16 bases lying between them. The CDR3 covers 15 residues. The germline gives CDR1 SGHAT, CDR2 FQNNGV. The CDR3 DNA reads TGTGCCAGCAGCCCCCACATTGGGGCTCACACTGAAGCTTTCTTT. Residues: CASSPHIGAHTEAFF. Full variable domain (remainder filled in from reference TRBV11-2 and TRBJ1-1): EAGVAQSPRYKIIEKRQSVAFWCNPISGHATLYWYQQILGQGPKLLIQFQNNGVVDDSQLPKDRFSAERLKGVDSTLKIQPAKLEDSAVYLCASSPHIGAHTEAFFGQGTRLTVV.

The CDR3 DNA is TGCGCCAGCAGCTTGGACAGGGGGCAATACAATGAGCAGTTCTTC. This sequence encodes CASSLDRGQYNEQFF. This chain joins TRBV5-1 and TRBJ2-1; 9 nucleotides align to TRBD1. CDR3 length: 15 amino acids. Germline CDR1 SGHRS, CDR2 YFSETQ. Trimming at V came to 0 bases and at J to 4 bases, leaving 2 bases not matched to a gene.

This chain connects TRBV14 to TRBJ2-7, with D possibly matching TRBD1 (6 bases). Trimming took 1 base from V and 6 from J, leaving 10 bases between them. The CDR3 totals 13 residues. Looked up from germline, CDR1 is SGHDN and CDR2 is FVKESK. CDR3 amino acids: CASSQVWGREQYF. In nucleotides, the CDR3 is TGTGCCAGCAGCCAAGTATGGGGGCGCGAGCAGTACTTC.